This TCR beta chain was recorded in a study of T cell clonotyping in hematopoietic cell transplantation. A word on this clone: Its antigen is unknown.

Findings of the study overall: Pathologically expanded recipient clonotypes increased progressively from day 30 to day 180 as diversity fell. Few recipient clonotypes overlapped donors; over 95% were de novo at given depth. Broader posttransplant TCR repertoire diversity was predicted by graft donor and pretransplant recipient Inverse Simpson Index values. Cells were unsorted, so CD4 and CD8 contributions were not separated.

Sequencing used immunoSEQ multiplex PCR; TCRdb keeps in-frame clones, though not all of them. The sample lists fewer than 25,000 clones, approximately 80% occurring once. The source is a man aged 60 to 69 in good health. Some clones in this sample may be carry-over from other donors' samples. Sequences were obtained from peripheral blood mononuclear cells.

The CDR3 coding sequence is TGCAGTGCGGCGACTCCAGAAAAACTGTTTTTT. Protein: CSAATPEKLFF. The chain couples TRBV20-1 to TRBJ1-4; no clear D. Germline CDR1 DFQATT, CDR2 SNEGSKA (reference sequence). Between the trimmed V and J ends, which lost 6 bases and 8 bases, there was a span of 10 bases. The CDR3 contains 11 residues.